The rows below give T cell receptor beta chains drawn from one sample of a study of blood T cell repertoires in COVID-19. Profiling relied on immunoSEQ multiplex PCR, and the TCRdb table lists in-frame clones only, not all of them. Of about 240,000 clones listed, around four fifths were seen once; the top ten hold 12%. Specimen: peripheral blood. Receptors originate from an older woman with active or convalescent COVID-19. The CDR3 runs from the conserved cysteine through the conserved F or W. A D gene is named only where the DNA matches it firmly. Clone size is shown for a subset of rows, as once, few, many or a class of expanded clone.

TGCGCCAGCAGCCAGTCCCGGGACGGGAGCTCCTACGAGCAGTACTTC CASSQSRDGSSYEQYF TRBJ2-7 . TRBV4-1 .
TGTGCCAGCAACACGGGGGGGCAAACAGATACGCAGTATTTT CASNTGGQTDTQYF TRBJ2-3 TRBD2 TRBV9 .
TGTGCCAGCAGCATGGGACAGGGGGCGCGAGGGACCCAGTACTTC CASSMGQGARGTQYF TRBJ2-5 TRBD1 TRBV7-2 .
TGTGCCAGCAGCGTAGATGGGAATGCAGGGGGCCCTCAAGAGACCCAGTACTTC CASSVDGNAGGPQETQYF TRBJ2-5 TRBD1 TRBV9 .
TGTGCCAGCAGCCCGACAGGGTTTTACACTGAAGCTTTCTTT CASSPTGFYTEAFF TRBJ1-1 TRBD1 TRBV11-2 .
TGTGCCAGCAGCCCCCAGGCGCGCCCAGGGGGCAACACTGAAGCTTTCTTT CASSPQARPGGNTEAFF TRBJ1-1 TRBD1 TRBV7-3 .
TGTGCCAGCAGCGTAGCGGGGGGGCGGCCCGGTAGGGATGAGCAGTTCTTC CASSVAGGRPGRDEQFF TRBJ2-1 TRBD2 TRBV9 .
TGTGCCAGCAGCCGACGCACTAGCGGGGGGTCAGATACGCAGTATTTT CASSRRTSGGSDTQYF TRBJ2-3 TRBD2 TRBV3-1/TRBV3-2 .
TGTGCCAGCAGCTCTACAGGGTGGCGGTCTGGGGCCAACGTCCTGACTTTC CASSSTGWRSGANVLTF TRBJ2-6 . TRBV7-9 few
TGTGCCAGCAGTACAGGGGTTCGTCAGCCCCAGCATTTT CASSTGVRQPQHF TRBJ1-5 TRBD1 TRBV27 few
TGTGCCAGCAGTTACGACACCCTCGGCATTGAAAAACTGTTTTTT CASSYDTLGIEKLFF TRBJ1-4 . TRBV6-2/TRBV6-3 .
TGCAGTGCTAGTCGGGGAATCACAGATACGCAGTATTTT CSASRGITDTQYF TRBJ2-3 . TRBV20-1 .
TGTGCCAGCAGTTCAATGGGGGGAACTGAAGCTTTCTTT CASSSMGGTEAFF TRBJ1-1 . TRBV27 .
TGTGCCAGCACCTGGGAAGGGGGGGCTGAGGAGCAGTACTTC CASTWEGGAEEQYF TRBJ2-7 . TRBV6-5 .
TGTGCCAGCTCACCAAGTGGACAGGGGGCTTGGAATTCACCCCTCCACTTT CASSPSGQGAWNSPLHF TRBJ1-6 TRBD1 TRBV18 .
TGTGCCAGCTGTAGCGGGGGGGCCGGTTGGTCAGATACGCAGTATTTT CASCSGGAGWSDTQYF TRBJ2-3 TRBD2 TRBV2 once
TGTGCCAGCAGCTCCGCCCGGTCCTACGAGCAGTACTTC CASSSARSYEQYF TRBJ2-7 . TRBV7-2 .
TGTGCCTGGACTCTGGGAGGGTTCGGGCAGTTCTTC CAWTLGGFGQFF TRBJ2-1 TRBD2 TRBV30 .
TGTGCCTGGAGTGCTTCTAGAGATACGCAGTATTTT CAWSASRDTQYF TRBJ2-3 . TRBV30 .
TGTGCCAGCAGCCCCCTGGAGGGCAGGAACTACAATGAGCAGTTCTTC CASSPLEGRNYNEQFF TRBJ2-1 . TRBV7-9 .
TGCGCCAGCAGCCTGGGACAGGGGGCGCATGGCTACACCTTC CASSLGQGAHGYTF TRBJ1-2 TRBD1 TRBV5-1 .
TGTGCCAGCAGTTACCCACAAGAGACCCAGTACTTC CASSYPQETQYF TRBJ2-5 . TRBV6-2/TRBV6-3 once
TGTGCCAGCAGCCAAGGATTAGCCCCGCAGTATTTT CASSQGLAPQYF TRBJ2-3 . TRBV14 .
TGTGCCAGCAGCTACTTGACAGGGGACTATGGCTACACCTTC CASSYLTGDYGYTF TRBJ1-2 TRBD1 TRBV5-5 .
TGTGCCAGCAGCTTTTCAGGGGAAAAGGGGGGCTACACCTTC CASSFSGEKGGYTF TRBJ1-2 . TRBV7-2 .
TGTGCCAGTAGTCCGCGGCCATCCTACGAGCAGTACTTC CASSPRPSYEQYF TRBJ2-7 . TRBV19 once
TGTGCCAGCAGTTACTCGTTGCAGGGCTCTTCGCCCCAGCATTTT CASSYSLQGSSPQHF TRBJ1-5 . TRBV6-6 .
TGTGCCAGCAAAGGGGACAGGCTCTATGGCTACACCTTC CASKGDRLYGYTF TRBJ1-2 TRBD1 TRBV12-3/TRBV12-4 .
TGTGCCAGCACCCTCGCCCGGGGGTCGGGTACTGAAGCTTTCTTT CASTLARGSGTEAFF TRBJ1-1 . TRBV7-9 .
TGCAGCGTTTTTTTACAGGACCCCTACGAGCAGTACTTC CSVFLQDPYEQYF TRBJ2-7 . TRBV29-1 .